These 11 T cell receptor beta chains share one sample of origin, sequenced in a study of T cell responses to AZD1222 COVID-19 vaccine. Measured with immunoSEQ multiplex PCR; TCRdb has only the in-frame clones, and not every one. This sample has 110,000 to 150,000 clones, with approximately 92% found just once. The specimen comprised peripheral blood, sampled 28 days after the second AZD1222 dose. Receptors were obtained from an adult who received the AZD1222 COVID-19 vaccine.

This clone was picked up one time. The chain joins TRBV7-2 to TRBJ1-6; D gene ambiguous. Germline V gene data show CDR1 as SGHTA and CDR2 as FQGNSA. V was clipped by 2 bases and J by 5 bases, with 13 bases between them. This CDR3 is built from 16 residues. The CDR3 loop is CASSLRGSGDNSPLHF. The CDR3 nucleotides read TGTGCCAGCAGCTTACGGGGAAGTGGGGATAATTCACCCCTCCACTTT.

The chain joins TRBV29-1 to TRBJ1-2, with 10 bases identical to TRBD1. V was clipped by 6 bases and J by 8 bases; unmatched bases: 9. CDR1 and CDR2 from the germline V gene are SQVTM and ANQGSEA. The CDR3 contains 13 residues. CDR3 sequence (DNA): TGCAGCGTAAAGGGACAGGGGTATGAAGGCTACACCTTC. Translation: CSVKGQGYEGYTF.

The chain uses TRBV3-1 (or the pseudogene TRBV3-2) and TRBJ2-1; no clear D gene. Germline CDR1 and CDR2: LGHDT and YNNKEL (reference sequence). V was shortened by 4 bases and J by 9 bases, with 7 bases between the two germline ends. CDR3 length equals 11 residues. The CDR3 region has the DNA TGTGCCAGCAGCCTGAACTCTGAGCAGTTCTTC. Protein: CASSLNSEQFF.

This clone was picked up one time. The V and J genes are TRBV28 and TRBJ1-2; possibly TRBD1 for D (6 bases). V lost 5 bases to trimming and J lost 5 bases, with 9 bases between them. This CDR3 has 12 residues. The germline V gene encodes CDR1 MDHEN and CDR2 SYDVKM. The CDR3 DNA follows: TGTGCCAGCAGTACCACAGGGTATGGCTACACCTTC. It specifies CASSTTGYGYTF.

The rearrangement joins TRBV5-1 to TRBJ2-1; 8 positions match TRBD2. Losses at the gene ends were 4 bases for V and 0 bases for J; bases not matched to a gene: 6. Germline V CDR1 and CDR2: SGHRS, YFSETQ. CDR3 length equals 16 residues. The CDR3 here is CASSPLSGGSYNEQFF. CDR3 DNA sequence: TGCGCCAGCAGCCCACTGAGCGGGGGCTCCTACAATGAGCAGTTCTTC.

This chain links TRBV27 with TRBJ2-7; no reliable D call. Trimming cost V 7 bases and J 3 bases, with 10 bases left between them. The CDR3 has 12 amino acids. CDR1 and CDR2 from the germline V gene are MNHEY and SMNVEV (reference sequence). The chain's CDR3 is CASTFHRYEQYF. The CDR3 coding sequence is TGTGCCAGCACCTTCCACCGCTACGAGCAGTACTTC.

A single count supports this clone. The V gene is TRBV5-1, the J gene TRBJ2-2; D remains unclear. The length of the CDR3 is 16 residues. Between the trimmed V and J ends, which lost 1 base and 3 bases, there was a span of 13 bases. Looked up from germline, CDR1 is SGHRS and CDR2 is YFSETQ. Here the CDR3 DNA reads TGCGCCAGCAGCTTGCATAATTTAAGGGACACCGGGGAGCTGTTTTTT. Amino acids: CASSLHNLRDTGELFF.

The V gene is TRBV12-5, the J gene TRBJ1-1, with a possible D match to TRBD1 (6 bases). The V gene's germline CDR1 is LGHNT and CDR2 FRNRAP. Trimming removed 1 base at V and 9 bases at J, with 15 bases between. CDR3 size: 14 residues. CDR3 DNA: TGTGCTAGTGGTTTGGGGGGGCAGAGGGGCAAAGCTTTCTTT. Encoded protein: CASGLGGQRGKAFF.

For the CDR3, the DNA is TGTGCCAGCAGCTTGCGGGGAGTAGAGCCCCAGCATTTT. This encodes CASSLRGVEPQHF. J is TRBJ1-5 and V is TRBV7-2; D is unresolved. Germline values: CDR1 SGHTA, CDR2 FQGNSA. The CDR3 totals 13 residues. The V end lost 3 bases, the J end lost 8 bases, and 11 bases lay between the germline ends.

The rearrangement links TRBV3-1 (or the pseudogene TRBV3-2) to TRBJ2-1, with D hard to call. V was clipped by 0 bases and J by 6 bases, with 6 bases between them. The CDR3 loop spans 13 amino acids. The germline gives CDR1 LGHDT, CDR2 YNNKEL (reference sequence). CDR3 nucleotide sequence: TGTGCCAGCAGCCAAGAAGGCGGCAATGAGCAGTTCTTC. It yields the protein CASSQEGGNEQFF.

The chain links TRBV5-6 to TRBJ1-5, with D maybe TRBD1 (6 bases). Trimming took 3 bases from V and 9 from J, leaving 13 bases between them. The CDR3 is made up of 13 amino acids. Germline V gene data show CDR1 as SGHDT and CDR2 as YYEEEE. The CDR3 region has the DNA TGTGCCAGCAGCTACAGGGCCGGTCGGCCCCAGCATTTT. Protein product: CASSYRAGRPQHF.